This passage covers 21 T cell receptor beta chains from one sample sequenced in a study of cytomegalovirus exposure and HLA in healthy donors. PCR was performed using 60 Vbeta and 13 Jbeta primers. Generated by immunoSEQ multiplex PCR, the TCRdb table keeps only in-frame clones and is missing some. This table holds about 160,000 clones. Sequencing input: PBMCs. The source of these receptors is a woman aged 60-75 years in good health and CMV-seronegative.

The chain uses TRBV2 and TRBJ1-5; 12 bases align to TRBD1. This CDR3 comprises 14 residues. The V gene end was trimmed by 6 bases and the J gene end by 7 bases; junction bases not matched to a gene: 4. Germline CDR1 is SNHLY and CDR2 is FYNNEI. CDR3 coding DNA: TGTGCCAGCAGAGGGACAGGGGGCTTGCAGCCCCAGCATTTT. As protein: CASRGTGGLQPQHF.

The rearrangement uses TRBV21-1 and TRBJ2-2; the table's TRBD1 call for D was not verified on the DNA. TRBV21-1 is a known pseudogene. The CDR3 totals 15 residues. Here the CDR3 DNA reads TGTGCCAGCAGCGAACAGGGCGGTGGCACCGGGGAGCTGTTTTTT. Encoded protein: CASSEQGGGTGELFF.

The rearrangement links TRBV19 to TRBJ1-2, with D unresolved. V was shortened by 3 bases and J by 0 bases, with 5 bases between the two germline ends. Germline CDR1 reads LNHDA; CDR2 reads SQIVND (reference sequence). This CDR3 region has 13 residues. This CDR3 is CASSIGANYGYTF. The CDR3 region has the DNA TGTGCCAGTAGTATCGGAGCTAACTATGGCTACACCTTC.

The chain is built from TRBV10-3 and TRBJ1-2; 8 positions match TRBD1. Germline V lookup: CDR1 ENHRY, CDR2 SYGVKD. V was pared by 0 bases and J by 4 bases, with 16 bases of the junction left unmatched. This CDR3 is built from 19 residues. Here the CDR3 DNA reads TGTGCCATCAGTGAGTCCCCGCGAACCACAGGGGGAAGGAGCTATGGCTACACCTTC. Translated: CAISESPRTTGGRSYGYTF.

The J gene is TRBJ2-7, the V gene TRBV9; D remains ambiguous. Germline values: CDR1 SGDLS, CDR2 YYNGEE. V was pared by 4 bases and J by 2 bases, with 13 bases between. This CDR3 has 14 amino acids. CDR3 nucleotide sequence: TGTGCCAGCAGCCCCCCCAACAGTCCCTACGAGCAGTACTTC. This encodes CASSPPNSPYEQYF.

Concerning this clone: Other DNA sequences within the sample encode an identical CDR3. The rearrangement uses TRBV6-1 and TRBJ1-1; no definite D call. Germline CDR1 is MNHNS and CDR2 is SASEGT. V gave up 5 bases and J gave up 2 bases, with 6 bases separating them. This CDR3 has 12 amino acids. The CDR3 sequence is CASSFRNTEAFF. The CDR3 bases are TGTGCCAGCAGTTTCAGAAACACTGAAGCTTTCTTT.

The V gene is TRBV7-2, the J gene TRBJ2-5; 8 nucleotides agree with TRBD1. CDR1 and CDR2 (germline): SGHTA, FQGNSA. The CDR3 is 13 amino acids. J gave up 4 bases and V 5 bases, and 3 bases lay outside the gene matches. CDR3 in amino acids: CASSRDRGETQYF. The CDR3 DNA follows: TGTGCCAGCAGCAGAGACAGGGGAGAGACCCAGTACTTC.

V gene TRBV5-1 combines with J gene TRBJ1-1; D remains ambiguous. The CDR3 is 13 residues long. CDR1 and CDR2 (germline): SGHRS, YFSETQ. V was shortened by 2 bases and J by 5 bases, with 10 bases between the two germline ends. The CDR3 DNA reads TGCGCCAGCAGCTTTGTGAGGGAAACTGAAGCTTTCTTT. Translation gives CASSFVRETEAFF.

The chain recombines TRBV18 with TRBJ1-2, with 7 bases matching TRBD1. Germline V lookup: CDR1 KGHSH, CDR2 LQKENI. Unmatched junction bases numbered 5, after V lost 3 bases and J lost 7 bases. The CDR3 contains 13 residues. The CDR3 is CASSPTGRLGYTF. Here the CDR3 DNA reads TGTGCCAGCTCACCGACAGGGCGCCTTGGCTACACCTTC.

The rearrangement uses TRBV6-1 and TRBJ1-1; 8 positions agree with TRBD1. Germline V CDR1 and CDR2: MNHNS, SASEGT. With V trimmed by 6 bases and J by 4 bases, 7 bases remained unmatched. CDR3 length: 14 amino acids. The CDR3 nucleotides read TGTGCCAGCAGCCTCGACAGGGGATCCACTGAAGCTTTCTTT. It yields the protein CASSLDRGSTEAFF.

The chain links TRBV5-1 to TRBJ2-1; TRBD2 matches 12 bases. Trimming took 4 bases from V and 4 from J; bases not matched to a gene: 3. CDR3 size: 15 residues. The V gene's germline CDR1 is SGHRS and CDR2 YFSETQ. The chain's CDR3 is CASSILAGGYNEQFF. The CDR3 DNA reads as TGCGCCAGCAGCATACTAGCGGGAGGATACAATGAGCAGTTCTTC.

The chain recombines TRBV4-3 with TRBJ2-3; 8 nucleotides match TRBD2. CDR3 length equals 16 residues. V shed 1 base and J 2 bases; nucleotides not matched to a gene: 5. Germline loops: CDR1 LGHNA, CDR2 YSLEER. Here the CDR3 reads CASSQGTGGNTDTQYF. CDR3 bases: TGCGCCAGCAGCCAAGGGACGGGGGGGAACACAGATACGCAGTATTTT.

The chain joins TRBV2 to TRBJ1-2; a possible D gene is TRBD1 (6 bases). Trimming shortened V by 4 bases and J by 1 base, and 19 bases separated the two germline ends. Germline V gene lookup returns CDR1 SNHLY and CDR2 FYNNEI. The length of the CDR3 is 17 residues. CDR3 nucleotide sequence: TGTGCCAGCAGTGGACGACAGGTGGGGAGAGGTAACTATGGCTACACCTTC. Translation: CASSGRQVGRGNYGYTF.

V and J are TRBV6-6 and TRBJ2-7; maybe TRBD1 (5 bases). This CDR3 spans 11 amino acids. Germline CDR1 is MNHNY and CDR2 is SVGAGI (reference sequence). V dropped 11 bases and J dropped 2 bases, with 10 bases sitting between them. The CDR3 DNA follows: TGTGCCTTGGGCAGGGCCTACGAGCAGTACTTC. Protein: CALGRAYEQYF.

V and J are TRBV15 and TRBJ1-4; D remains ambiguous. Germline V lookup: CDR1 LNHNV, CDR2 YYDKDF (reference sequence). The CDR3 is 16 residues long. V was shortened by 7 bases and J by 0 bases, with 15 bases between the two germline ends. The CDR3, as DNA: TGTGCCACCAATCTGGGCTCGTTAGCAACTAATGAAAAACTGTTTTTT. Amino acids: CATNLGSLATNEKLFF.

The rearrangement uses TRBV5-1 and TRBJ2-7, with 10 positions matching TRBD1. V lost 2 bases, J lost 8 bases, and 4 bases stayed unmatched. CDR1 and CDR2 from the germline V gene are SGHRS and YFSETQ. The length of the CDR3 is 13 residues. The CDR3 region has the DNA TGCGCCAGCAGCTTAGGGACAGGGGAGAAGCAGTACTTC. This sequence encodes CASSLGTGEKQYF.

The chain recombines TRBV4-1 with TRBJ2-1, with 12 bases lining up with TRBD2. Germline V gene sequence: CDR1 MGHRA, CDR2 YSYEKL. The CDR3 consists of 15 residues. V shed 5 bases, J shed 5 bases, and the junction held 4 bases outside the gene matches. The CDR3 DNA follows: TGCGCCAGCAGCGTTCGGACTAGCGGGAACAATGAGCAGTTCTTC. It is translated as CASSVRTSGNNEQFF.

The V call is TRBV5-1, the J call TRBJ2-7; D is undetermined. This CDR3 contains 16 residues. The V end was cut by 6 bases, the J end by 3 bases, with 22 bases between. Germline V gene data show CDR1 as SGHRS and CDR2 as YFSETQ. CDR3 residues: CASTPPGAITRYEQYF. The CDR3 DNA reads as TGCGCCAGCACCCCTCCCGGTGCCATTACCCGCTACGAGCAGTACTTC.

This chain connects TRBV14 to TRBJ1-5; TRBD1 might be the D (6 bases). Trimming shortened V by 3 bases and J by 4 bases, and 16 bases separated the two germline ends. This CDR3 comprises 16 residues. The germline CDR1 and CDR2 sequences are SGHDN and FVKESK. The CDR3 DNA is TGTGCCAGCAGCCATTTGGACAGTATAGCAAATCAGCCCCAGCATTTT. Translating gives CASSHLDSIANQPQHF. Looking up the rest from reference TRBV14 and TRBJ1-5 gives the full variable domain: EAGVTQFPSHSVIEKGQTVTLRCDPISGHDNLYWYRRVMGKEIKFLLHFVKESKQDESGMPNNRFLAERTGGTYSTLKVQPAELEDSGVYFCASSHLDSIANQPQHFGDGTRLSIL.

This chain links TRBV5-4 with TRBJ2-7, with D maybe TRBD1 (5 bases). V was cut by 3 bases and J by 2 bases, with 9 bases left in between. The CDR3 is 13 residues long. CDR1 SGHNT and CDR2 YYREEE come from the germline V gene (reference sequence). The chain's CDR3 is CASSSPGTYEQYF. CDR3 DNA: TGTGCCAGCAGCTCCCCAGGGACCTACGAGCAGTACTTC.

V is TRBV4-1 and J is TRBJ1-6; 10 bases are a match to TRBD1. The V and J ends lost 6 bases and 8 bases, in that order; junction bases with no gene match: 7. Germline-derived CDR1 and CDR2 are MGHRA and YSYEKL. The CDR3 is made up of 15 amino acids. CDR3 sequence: CASRRQGASDSPLHF. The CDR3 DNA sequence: TGCGCCAGCAGGCGACAGGGGGCATCGGATTCACCCCTCCACTTT.